This passage covers 22 T cell receptor beta chains from one sample sequenced in a study of vaccination effects on CD4 cells after COVID-19. Antigen-specific CD4+ T cells were expanded (with viral peptide pools) by the ViraFEST assay ahead of sequencing. Cultured cells yielded isolated CD4+ T cells after approximately nine days. Subjects were given two BNT162b2 or mRNA-1273 vaccine doses. Their antigens are not known. The assay was immunoSEQ multiplex PCR, and TCRdb's table has in-frame clones only and misses some. The sample lists 75,000 to 100,000 clones, over 70% seen once, with more than 0.95% in the top ten. The sample in question was CD4+ T cells from PBMCs cultured with HCoV-OC43 spike peptides, obtained after COVID-19 vaccination. Regarding subset: HCoV-OC43 spike overlapping peptide pool stimulation. These receptors all come from a human donor who received a COVID-19 vaccine.

The chain uses TRBV6-5 and TRBJ2-1, with D maybe TRBD2 (5 bases). The germline V and J ends were trimmed by 2 bases and 0 bases, with 8 bases remaining between them. CDR3 size: 15 residues. Germline CDR1 and CDR2: MNHEY and SVGAGI. CDR3 region: CASSYGGSSYNEQFF. CDR3 bases: TGTGCCAGCAGTTACGGTGGGAGCTCCTACAATGAGCAGTTCTTC.

This chain uses TRBV4-1 with TRBJ1-1, with 8 bases fitting TRBD1. J was trimmed by 1 base and V by 1 base; bases with no gene match: 2. From germline, CDR1 is MGHRA and CDR2 YSYEKL. The CDR3 covers 15 residues. The CDR3 DNA follows: TGCGCCAGCAGCCAAGGACAGGGGCCGAACACTGAAGCTTTCTTT. Translating gives CASSQGQGPNTEAFF.

The V and J genes are TRBV6-6 and TRBJ2-1; D is unclear. CDR3 length: 14 residues. In germline, CDR1 is MNHNY, CDR2 SVGAGI (reference sequence). The V gene lost 2 bases and the J gene lost 5 bases, with 10 bases spanning the gap. CDR3 region: CASSYAGRDNEQFF. Written as DNA, the CDR3 is TGTGCCAGCAGTTACGCCGGTCGGGACAATGAGCAGTTCTTC.

This clone has just a few counts. This chain connects TRBV3-1 (or the pseudogene TRBV3-2) to TRBJ1-6, with TRBD1 identical over 11 bases. The CDR3 has 13 amino acids. V gave up 9 bases and J gave up 10 bases; unmatched junction bases: 5. Germline V gene data show CDR1 as LGHDT and CDR2 as YNNKEL (reference sequence). This CDR3 is CASTDRGQSPLHF. The DNA of the CDR3 is TGTGCCAGTACGGACAGGGGGCAATCACCCCTCCACTTT.

The chain joins TRBV7-3 to TRBJ2-5; 8 bases are a match to TRBD1. This CDR3 region has 14 residues. V dropped 8 bases and J dropped 5; count of bases not matched to a gene: 10. Germline CDR1 reads SGHTA; CDR2 reads FQGTGA. The CDR3 DNA follows: TGTGCCAGCGGTTTGTCAGGGGGCGGTGAGACCCAGTACTTC. It yields the protein CASGLSGGGETQYF.

The gene calls are TRBV7-2 and TRBJ1-1, with D unresolved. V was trimmed by 4 bases and J by 6 bases, leaving 9 bases between them. From germline, CDR1 is SGHTA and CDR2 FQGNSA. The CDR3 loop spans 12 amino acids. CDR3 in amino acids: CASSSSGAEAFF. The DNA for the CDR3 is TGTGCCAGCAGCTCTAGTGGGGCTGAAGCTTTCTTT.

The chain employs TRBV7-3 and TRBJ2-1, with TRBD1 matching 7 bases. The germline CDR1 and CDR2 sequences are SGHTA and FQGTGA. With 5 bases clipped from V and 7 bases from J, the junction kept 5 bases outside the gene matches. This CDR3 is built from 13 residues. CDR3 sequence: CASSPGTVNEQFF. The DNA for the CDR3 is TGTGCCAGCAGCCCCGGGACAGTAAATGAGCAGTTCTTC. The full variable domain, in which reference TRBV7-3 and TRBJ2-1 provide the parts outside the CDR3, is GAGVSQTPSNKVTEKGKYVELRCDPISGHTALYWYRQSLGQGPEFLIYFQGTGAADDSGLPNDRFFAVRPEGSVSTLKIQRTERGDSAVYLCASSPGTVNEQFFGPGTRLTVL.

V usage is TRBV6-6 and J usage is TRBJ2-3; a possible D gene is TRBD1 (6 bases). Germline V gene data show CDR1 as MNHNY and CDR2 as SVGAGI (reference sequence). Between the trimmed V and J ends, which lost 6 bases and 3 bases, there was a span of 16 bases. The CDR3 contains 15 residues. CDR3 DNA sequence: TGTGCCAGCAGCCCACAGGGCCTGAGGACAGATACGCAGTATTTT. Its protein product is CASSPQGLRTDTQYF.

This clone turned up a few times. The chain recombines TRBV7-2 with TRBJ2-1, with D possibly being TRBD2 (6 bases). The CDR3 is made up of 15 amino acids. Trimming cost V 3 bases and J 3 bases, with 12 bases left between them. Germline values: CDR1 SGHTA, CDR2 FQGNSA. CDR3 sequence (DNA): TGTGCCAGCAGCTTTTCCGGGACTGGCTACAATGAGCAGTTCTTC. Its protein product is CASSFSGTGYNEQFF. The full variable domain, rest sourced from reference TRBV7-2 and TRBJ2-1, is GAGVSQSPSNKVTEKGKDVELRCDPISGHTALYWYRQSLGQGLEFLIYFQGNSAPDKSGLPSDRFSAERTGGSVSTLTIQRTQQEDSAVYLCASSFSGTGYNEQFFGPGTRLTVL.

This clone has only a few counts. The chain employs TRBV19 and TRBJ2-2; D is unclear. The ends were cut back, 4 bases at V and 3 bases at J, with 12 bases in the middle. Germline CDR1 reads LNHDA; CDR2 reads SQIVND (reference sequence). This CDR3 is 15 amino acids long. CDR3 nucleotide sequence: TGTGCCAGTAGTAGGCAGTTGGTGGACACCGGGGAGCTGTTTTTT. It specifies CASSRQLVDTGELFF.

The rearrangement links TRBV10-1 to TRBJ2-5; D remains ambiguous. CDR1 is WNHNN and CDR2 is SYGVQD in the germline V gene (reference sequence). Trimming pared 3 bases from V and 7 bases from J, leaving 9 bases between. This CDR3 contains 12 residues. As DNA, the CDR3 is TGCGCCAGCAGTGACCTACTGGGGACCCAGTACTTC. Protein: CASSDLLGTQYF.

This chain's CDR3 is CASSRRQSVETQYF. The CDR3 DNA is TGTGCCAGTAGTAGGAGACAGTCTGTAGAGACCCAGTACTTC. The chain carries TRBV19 and TRBJ2-5; weak D call: TRBD1 (5 bases). The germline V gene has CDR1 LNHDA and CDR2 SQIVND (reference sequence). The CDR3 loop spans 14 amino acids. The V end was cut by 4 bases, the J end by 4 bases, with 13 bases between.

V gene TRBV7-6 combines with J gene TRBJ1-2; 7 nucleotides line up with TRBD1. This CDR3 has 15 amino acids. The V and J ends lost 0 bases and 4 bases, in that order; junction bases with no gene match: 5. The V gene's germline CDR1 is SGHVS and CDR2 FNYEAQ. CDR3 protein: CASSLAGTEVYGYTF. CDR3 sequence (DNA): TGTGCCAGCAGCTTAGCCGGGACAGAAGTCTATGGCTACACCTTC.

V gene TRBV9 combines with J gene TRBJ1-1, with TRBD1 matching over 9 bases. Germline V lookup: CDR1 SGDLS, CDR2 YYNGEE. The CDR3 is 13 amino acids. The V segment lost 0 bases and the J segment 8 bases; nucleotides outside the gene matches: 2. The CDR3 sequence is CASSVVQGAEAFF. The CDR3 nucleotides are TGTGCCAGCAGCGTAGTACAGGGGGCAGAAGCTTTCTTT.

The chain carries TRBV28 and TRBJ1-3; D gene unclear. CDR3 length equals 15 residues. Per the germline V gene, CDR1 is MDHEN and CDR2 is SYDVKM. V shed 3 bases and J shed 4 bases, with 13 bases lying between them. CDR3 DNA sequence: TGTGCCAGCAGTTTCGGGGTCCCGGGGGGAAACACCATATATTTT. Translating gives CASSFGVPGGNTIYF.

The V gene is TRBV5-4, the J gene TRBJ2-7; 8 bases agree with TRBD2. The CDR3 is 15 amino acids. After removal of 4 bases from V and 1 base from J, the junction contained 7 bases not matched to a gene. The germline gives CDR1 SGHNT, CDR2 YYREEE (reference sequence). The CDR3 coding sequence is TGTGCCAGCAGCCCCTCGGGGGGGCGATCCTACGAGCAGTACGTC. As protein: CASSPSGGRSYEQYV.

V is TRBV7-2 and J is TRBJ1-1, with D hard to call. Germline V gives CDR1 SGHTA, CDR2 FQGNSA. The ends were cut back, 6 bases at V and 0 bases at J, with 11 bases in the middle. CDR3 length: 14 amino acids. Here the CDR3 DNA reads TGTGCCAGCAGGCCAGACCCGTTGAACACTGAAGCTTTCTTT. It yields the protein CASRPDPLNTEAFF. Supplemented by reference TRBV7-2 and TRBJ1-1, the full variable domain reads GAGVSQSPSNKVTEKGKDVELRCDPISGHTALYWYRQSLGQGLEFLIYFQGNSAPDKSGLPSDRFSAERTGGSVSTLTIQRTQQEDSAVYLCASRPDPLNTEAFFGQGTRLTVV.

J is TRBJ2-7 and V is TRBV11-2; 8 positions match TRBD1. V trimming: 1 base; J trimming: 2 bases; junction bases outside the gene matches: 4. Germline assignment: CDR1 SGHAT and CDR2 FQNNGV. The CDR3 consists of 15 residues. The CDR3 nucleotides are TGTGCCAGCAGCTTAGGAGGGACAGGAACCTACGAGCAGTACGTC. It codes for CASSLGGTGTYEQYV.

The CDR3 coding sequence is TGTGCCACCAGACGAGGGGGCCAGGGAGAAGCTTTCTTT. It specifies CATRRGGQGEAFF. This chain connects TRBV24-1 to TRBJ1-1, with 7 bases that match TRBD1. The CDR3 runs 13 residues. From germline, CDR1 is KGHDR and CDR2 SFDVKD. Unmatched junction bases numbered 9, after V lost 7 bases and J lost 8 bases.

This sequence joins TRBV27 and TRBJ2-3, with TRBD2 matching over 8 bases. The CDR3 covers 16 residues. V gave up 2 bases and J gave up 1 base; unmatched junction bases: 5. Germline-derived CDR1 and CDR2 are MNHEY and SMNVEV (reference sequence). The CDR3 DNA follows: TGTGCCAGCAGTTTAACCAGCGGGGGTCGCACAGATACGCAGTATTTT. Translated, it gives CASSLTSGGRTDTQYF.

The chain carries TRBV10-3 and TRBJ1-1; D call uncertain. Per the germline V gene, CDR1 is ENHRY and CDR2 is SYGVKD. The CDR3 contains 14 residues. Trimming stripped 3 bases from V and 1 base from J, with 9 bases between. The CDR3 region is CAISERATNTEAFF. CDR3 coding DNA: TGTGCCATCAGTGAAAGGGCGACGAACACTGAAGCTTTCTTT.

The chain joins TRBV7-3 to TRBJ2-3; possible D gene TRBD2, 6 bases. This CDR3 is 17 amino acids long. The V end lost 5 bases, the J end lost 0 bases, and 18 bases lay between the germline ends. Germline V gene sequence: CDR1 SGHTA, CDR2 FQGTGA. The CDR3 region has the DNA TGTGCCAGCAGCCCCACCGGAGGGGAAAGAAGCACAGATACGCAGTATTTT. Translating gives CASSPTGGERSTDTQYF.